This T cell receptor beta chain was retrieved from a study of regulatory T cells in long-lasting Graves disease. Study context: Over 5 years of antithyroid drugs plus positive TSH receptor antibodies defined persistent Graves' disease. Study outcomes and limitations: Persistent disease showed a preference for TRBV28, TRBJ1-2 and TRBJ2-5.

Time point reported: persistent/refractory GD, antithyroid drugs over 5 years with positive TRAb. Researchers made the TCR library from RNA that was extracted from PBMCs. A peripheral blood sample, roughly 8.5 milliliters in volume, was drawn into EDTA tubes. V was trimmed by 8 bases and J by 6 bases, leaving 14 bases between them. The CDR3 loop spans 12 amino acids. CDR1 is MDHEN, CDR2 SYDVKM, per germline. This clonotype was recorded many times. What it recognizes is unknown. Construction of TCR beta libraries relied on iRepertoire HTBI primers and on Arm-PCR targeting CDR3 regions. Original handling: Sample data revealed about 62 TRBV and 12 to 15 TRBJ segments. TCRdb reprocessed the multiplex PCR reads with MiXCR, giving one entry per CDR3 protein. TCRdb's processing, not the authors' own work, is the source of the V and J calls. The sample has fewer than 400,000 distinct CDR3 sequences; less than 25% are singletons.

This TCR was sampled from a female donor with Graves disease. The V call is TRBV28, the J call TRBJ2-7; D perhaps matches TRBD2 (7 bases). Sequencing was performed on peripheral blood mononuclear cells (PBMCs), taken when the disease was refractory, from a patient treated with antithyroid drugs. In DNA, the CDR3 is TGTGCCAGCTTGGGGGGGGCCGCCGAGCAGTACTTC. Translating gives CASLGGAAEQYF.